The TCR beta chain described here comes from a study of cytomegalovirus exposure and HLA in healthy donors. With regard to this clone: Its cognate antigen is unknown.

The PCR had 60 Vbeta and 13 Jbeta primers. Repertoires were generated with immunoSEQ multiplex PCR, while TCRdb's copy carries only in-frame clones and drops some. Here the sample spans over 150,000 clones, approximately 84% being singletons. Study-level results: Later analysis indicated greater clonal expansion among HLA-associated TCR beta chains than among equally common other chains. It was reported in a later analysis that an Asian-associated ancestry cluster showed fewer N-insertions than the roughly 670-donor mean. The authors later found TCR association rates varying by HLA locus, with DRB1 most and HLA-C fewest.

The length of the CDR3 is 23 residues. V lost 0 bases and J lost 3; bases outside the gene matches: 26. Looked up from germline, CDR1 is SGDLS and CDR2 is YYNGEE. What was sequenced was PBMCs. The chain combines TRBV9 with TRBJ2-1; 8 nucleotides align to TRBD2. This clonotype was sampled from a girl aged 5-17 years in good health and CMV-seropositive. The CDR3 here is CASSVGSSGFWNRGGQHYNEQFF. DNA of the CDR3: TGTGCCAGCAGCGTAGGGTCGTCCGGGTTTTGGAATCGGGGGGGCCAACACTACAATGAGCAGTTCTTC.